This T cell receptor beta chain was profiled in a study of a mutant IDH1 vaccine in newly diagnosed glioma. Study summary: The sex distribution of treated patients was roughly 62% male and roughly 38% female, with a mean age of roughly 40 years. Most patients had received both radiotherapy and temozolomide, the prior options being radiotherapy, temozolomide, or both.

In its sample, this clone was seen once. This sample's time point: baseline, week 1 (first vaccination visit). Stated treatment: pre-vaccination baseline after standard-of-care therapy. Donor diagnoses consisted of new WHO grade 3 or 4 IDH1-mutant, ATRX-lost astrocytomas. The CDR3 runs to 15 residues. The V segment lost 3 bases and the J segment 6 bases; nucleotides outside the gene matches: 6. The germline gives CDR1 SEHNR, CDR2 FQNEAQ (reference sequence). The protocol was immunoSEQ multiplex PCR, while the TCRdb copy is restricted to in-frame clones and leaves out a portion. The sample has tens of thousands of clones, more than 85% seen once.

The V and J genes are TRBV7-9 and TRBJ1-3; 9 nucleotides line up with TRBD1. The clonotype originates from a man in his forties or fifties with glioma. This sample comprised PBMCs, obtained from a glioma patient treated with radiotherapy, temozolomide or both. The CDR3 here is CASSFTGGRENTIYF. CDR3 sequence (DNA): TGTGCCAGCAGCTTCACAGGGGGCAGGGAAAACACCATATATTTT.